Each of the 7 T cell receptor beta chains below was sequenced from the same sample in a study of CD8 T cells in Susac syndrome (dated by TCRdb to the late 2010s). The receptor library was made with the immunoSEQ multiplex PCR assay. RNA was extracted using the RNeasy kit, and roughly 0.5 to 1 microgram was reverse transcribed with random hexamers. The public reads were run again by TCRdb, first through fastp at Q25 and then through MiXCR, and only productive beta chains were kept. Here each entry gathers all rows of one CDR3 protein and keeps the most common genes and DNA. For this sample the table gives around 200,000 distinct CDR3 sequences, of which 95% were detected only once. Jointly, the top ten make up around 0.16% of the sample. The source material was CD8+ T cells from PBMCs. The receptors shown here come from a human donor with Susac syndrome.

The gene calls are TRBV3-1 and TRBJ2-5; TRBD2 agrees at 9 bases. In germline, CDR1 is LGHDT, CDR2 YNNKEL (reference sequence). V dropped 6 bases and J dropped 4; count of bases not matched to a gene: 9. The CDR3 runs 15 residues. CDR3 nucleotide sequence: TGTGCCAGCAGTCTCTTAGCGGGAGTATCAGAGACCCAGTACTTC. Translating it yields CASSLLAGVSETQYF.

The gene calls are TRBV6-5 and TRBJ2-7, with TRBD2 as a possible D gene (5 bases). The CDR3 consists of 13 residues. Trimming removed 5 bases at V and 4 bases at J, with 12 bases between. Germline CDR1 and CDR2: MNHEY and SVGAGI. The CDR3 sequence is CASSPDGEYEQYF. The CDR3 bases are TGTGCCAGCAGTCCGGACGGGGAGTACGAGCAGTACTTC.

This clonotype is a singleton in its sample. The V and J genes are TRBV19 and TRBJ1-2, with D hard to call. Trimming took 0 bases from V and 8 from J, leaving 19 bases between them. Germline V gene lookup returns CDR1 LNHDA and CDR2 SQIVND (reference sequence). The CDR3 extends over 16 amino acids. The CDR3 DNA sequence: TGTGCCAGTAGTATAGATCCCGCGGGGTGGCGGAACGGCTACACCTTC. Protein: CASSIDPAGWRNGYTF.

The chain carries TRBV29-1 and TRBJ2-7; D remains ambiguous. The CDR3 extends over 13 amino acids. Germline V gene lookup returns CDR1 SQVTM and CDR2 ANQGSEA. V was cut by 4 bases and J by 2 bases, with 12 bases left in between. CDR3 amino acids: CSVGRGTPYEQYF. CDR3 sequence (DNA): TGCAGCGTTGGGAGAGGCACCCCCTACGAGCAGTACTTC.

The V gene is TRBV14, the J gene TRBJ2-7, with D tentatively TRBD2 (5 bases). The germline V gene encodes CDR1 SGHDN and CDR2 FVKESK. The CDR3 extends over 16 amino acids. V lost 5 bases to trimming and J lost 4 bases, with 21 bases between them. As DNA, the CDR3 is TGTGCCAGCAGCTCAAGGAGAACGGGAATTGGTTACGAGCAGTACTTC. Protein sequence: CASSSRRTGIGYEQYF. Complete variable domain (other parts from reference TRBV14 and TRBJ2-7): EAGVTQFPSHSVIEKGQTVTLRCDPISGHDNLYWYRRVMGKEIKFLLHFVKESKQDESGMPNNRFLAERTGGTYSTLKVQPAELEDSGVYFCASSSRRTGIGYEQYFGPGTRLTVT.

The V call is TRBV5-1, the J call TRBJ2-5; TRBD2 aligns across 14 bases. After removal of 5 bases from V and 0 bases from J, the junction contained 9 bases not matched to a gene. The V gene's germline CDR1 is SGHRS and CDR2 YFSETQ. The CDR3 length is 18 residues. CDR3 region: CASSHGTSGRKYQETQYF. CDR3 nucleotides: TGCGCCAGCAGTCACGGGACTAGCGGGAGAAAGTACCAAGAGACCCAGTACTTC.

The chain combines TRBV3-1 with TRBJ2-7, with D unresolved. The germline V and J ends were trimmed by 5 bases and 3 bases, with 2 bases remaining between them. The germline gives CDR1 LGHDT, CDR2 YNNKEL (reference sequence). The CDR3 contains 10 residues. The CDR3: CASSNYEQYF. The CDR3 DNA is TGTGCCAGCAGCAACTACGAGCAGTACTTC.